This TCR beta chain emerged from a study of CD8+ T cells in alopecia areata. Treatment given: oral pan-JAK inhibitor, 5-10 mg twice daily. The V and J ends lost 5 bases and 0 bases respectively, with 14 bases between them. The CDR3 contains 15 residues. Germline CDR1 is SQVTM and CDR2 is ANQGSEA. This clone was detected a few times. Extraction of RNA preceded its reverse transcription into cDNA, which served as the sequencing template. Generated by immunoSEQ multiplex PCR, the TCRdb table keeps only in-frame clones and is missing some. The sample holds 95,000 to 100,000 clones, 50% to 60% seen once. The origin of this receptor is a human donor with alopecia areata. Sequenced here: CD8+ T cells sorted from blood, sampled at approximately week 56, from a patient treated with tofacitinib. This sequence joins TRBV29-1 and TRBJ2-1; possible D gene TRBD2, 7 bases. The CDR3 protein is CSVLLADSSYNEQFF. CDR3 DNA sequence: TGCAGCGTTCTCCTAGCGGACAGCTCCTACAATGAGCAGTTCTTC.